A single sample gave rise to the 15 T cell receptor beta chains below, sequenced in a study of T cells in Graves' hyperthyroidism and ophthalmopathy. TCR beta CDR3 sequences were amplified from RNA transcripts. When the TCR CDR3 underwent first-round RT-PCR, the HTBI primer set was used. From the multiplex PCR reads, TCRdb called clonotypes with MiXCR, one entry per CDR3 protein. The data contain hundreds of thousands of distinct CDR3 sequences, 20% to 25% of them singletons. Material for sequencing was blood. Receptors were obtained from a man aged 25-45 years with Graves' ophthalmopathy.

This clonotype was counted at least ten times. The V and J genes are TRBV9 and TRBJ1-6, with a weak D call TRBD1 (6 bases). CDR1 and CDR2 (germline): SGDLS, YYNGEE. The length of the CDR3 is 15 residues. Trimming left V 0 bases short and J 7 bases short, with 11 bases between. The CDR3 protein is CASSVGGQGNSPLHF. The CDR3 DNA reads TGTGCCAGCAGCGTAGGGGGGCAGGGGAATTCACCCCTCCACTTT. The full variable domain, completed using reference TRBV9 and TRBJ1-6, is DSGVTQTPKHLITATGQRVTLRCSPRSGDLSVYWYQQSLDQGLQFLIQYYNGEERAKGNILERFSAQQFPDLHSELNLSSLELGDSALYFCASSVGGQGNSPLHFGNGTRLTVT.

This clonotype was seen a handful of times. CDR3 sequence reads: CASSEGWNTEAFF. CDR3 nucleotide sequence: TGTGCCAGCAGTGAGGGCTGGAACACTGAAGCTTTCTTT. This chain links TRBV6-1 with TRBJ1-1; D unclear. The CDR3 is 13 amino acids. Germline V gene data show CDR1 as MNHNS and CDR2 as SASEGT. Trimming pared 3 bases from V and 1 base from J, leaving 6 bases between.

This clonotype appeared a few times. The chain has TRBV7-3 and TRBJ1-6; no definite D call. CDR3 size: 15 residues. Trimming removed 2 bases at V and 7 bases at J, with 12 bases between. Looked up from germline, CDR1 is SGHTA and CDR2 is FQGTGA. In nucleotides, the CDR3 is TGTGCCAGCAGCTTATCCCCCGGTTTGAATTCACCCCTCCACTTT. This gives the protein CASSLSPGLNSPLHF.

Many counts were recorded for this clonotype. The gene calls are TRBV7-8 and TRBJ2-1; unclear D gene. The CDR3 runs to 17 residues. Germline V gives CDR1 SGHVS, CDR2 FQNEAQ. With 2 bases removed from V and 0 bases from J, the gap between germline ends came to 14 bases. DNA of the CDR3: TGTGCCAGCAGCTTAACAAAAGGGTTCAGCTCCTACAATGAGCAGTTCTTC. Protein sequence: CASSLTKGFSSYNEQFF.

This clonotype occurred many times. The genes are TRBV20-1 and TRBJ1-2, with D unresolved. The V end lost 2 bases, the J end lost 1 base, and 11 bases lay between the germline ends. CDR3 size: 14 residues. Germline loops: CDR1 DFQATT, CDR2 SNEGSKA (reference sequence). CDR3 nucleotide sequence: TGCAGTGCTAGAAGTAGCCAGTTTAACTATGGCTACACCTTC. Amino acids: CSARSSQFNYGYTF.

The V and J genes are TRBV2 and TRBJ2-7; TRBD2 matches 10 bases. CDR1 and CDR2 (germline): SNHLY, FYNNEI. After removal of 6 bases from V and 0 bases from J, the junction contained 2 bases not matched to a gene. This CDR3 has 14 amino acids. The CDR3 region has the DNA TGTGCCAGCAGCGGACTAGCGGTCTCCTACGAGCAGTACTTC. Translation: CASSGLAVSYEQYF.

The CDR3 loop is CSARDGRAGSGTGELFF. CDR3 nucleotides: TGCAGTGCTAGAGATGGGAGGGCGGGAAGCGGGACCGGGGAGCTGTTTTTT. V is TRBV20-1 and J is TRBJ2-2, with 7 bases matching TRBD2. CDR1 is DFQATT and CDR2 is SNEGSKA in the germline V gene (reference sequence). CDR3 size: 17 residues. V shed 0 bases, J shed 5 bases, and the junction held 12 bases outside the gene matches.

This clonotype was picked up many times. The chain uses TRBV20-1 and TRBJ1-1; possible D gene TRBD1, 6 bases. Per the germline V gene, CDR1 is DFQATT and CDR2 is SNEGSKA (reference sequence). V was trimmed by 0 bases and J by 3 bases, leaving 17 bases between them. The CDR3 length is 16 residues. The CDR3 protein is CSARDVGGALDTEAFF. CDR3 coding DNA: TGCAGTGCTAGAGATGTGGGGGGCGCATTGGACACTGAAGCTTTCTTT.

The CDR3 is CASTIHNRGLYEQYF. CDR3 in DNA: TGTGCCAGCACCATCCATAATAGGGGTCTCTACGAGCAGTACTTC. The chain employs TRBV7-2 and TRBJ2-7; a possible D gene is TRBD1 (5 bases). Deletions cut 7 bases from V and 3 bases from J, with 19 bases between. This CDR3 has 15 residues. Per the germline V gene, CDR1 is SGHTA and CDR2 is FQGNSA.

V gene TRBV3-1 combines with J gene TRBJ2-7; D ambiguous. The CDR3 consists of 13 residues. CDR1 and CDR2 (germline): LGHDT, YNNKEL (reference sequence). The V end lost 0 bases, the J end lost 6 bases, and 9 bases lay between the germline ends. CDR3 sequence (DNA): TGTGCCAGCAGCCAAGACCGCCCCCTCGAGCAGTACTTC. Translation: CASSQDRPLEQYF.

The genes are TRBV9 and TRBJ2-1; no definite D call. Trimming stripped 0 bases from V and 7 bases from J, with 11 bases between. Per germline, CDR1 SGDLS and CDR2 YYNGEE. The CDR3 sequence is 14 residues long. The CDR3 DNA reads TGTGCCAGCAGCGTAGGTCTAGTGGGGAATGAGCAGTTCTTC. It translates to CASSVGLVGNEQFF.

This clonotype was detected ten times or more. V and J are TRBV7-2 and TRBJ2-7, with a tentative D call TRBD2 (6 bases). Germline-derived CDR1 and CDR2 are SGHTA and FQGNSA. Trimming took off 5 bases at V and 2 bases at J, with 19 bases between the two ends. The CDR3 consists of 16 residues. For the CDR3, the DNA is TGTGCCAGCAGCCGGCCGGGAGCGAGAGAGCCCTACGAGCAGTACTTC. The encoded protein is CASSRPGAREPYEQYF. Full variable domain (remainder filled in from reference TRBV7-2 and TRBJ2-7): GAGVSQSPSNKVTEKGKDVELRCDPISGHTALYWYRQSLGQGLEFLIYFQGNSAPDKSGLPSDRFSAERTGGSVSTLTIQRTQQEDSAVYLCASSRPGAREPYEQYFGPGTRLTVT.

This clonotype was seen repeatedly, ten times or more. The rearrangement links TRBV29-1 to TRBJ2-1, with a possible D match to TRBD1 (5 bases). The V end lost 2 bases, the J end lost 4 bases, and 12 bases lay between the germline ends. The CDR3 length is 14 residues. Germline V gives CDR1 SQVTM, CDR2 ANQGSEA. For the CDR3, the DNA is TGCAGCGTTGAAACAGGTCCAGGGTACAATGAGCAGTTCTTC. Protein sequence: CSVETGPGYNEQFF.

The chain couples TRBV18 to TRBJ1-1, with D unresolved. V was cut by 3 bases and J by 3 bases, with 5 bases left in between. The CDR3 covers 12 residues. Germline V lookup: CDR1 KGHSH, CDR2 LQKENI. The CDR3 loop reads CASSPVDTEAFF. The CDR3, as DNA: TGTGCCAGCTCACCGGTTGACACTGAAGCTTTCTTT. The variable domain in full, with the rest retrieved from reference TRBV18 and TRBJ1-1, is NAGVMQNPRHLVRRRGQEARLRCSPMKGHSHVYWYRQLPEEGLKFMVYLQKENIIDESGMPKERFSAEFPKEGPSILRIQQVVRGDSAAYFCASSPVDTEAFFGQGTRLTVV.

The gene calls are TRBV7-8 and TRBJ2-7; 9 bases agree with TRBD1. Germline assignment: CDR1 SGHVS and CDR2 FQNEAQ. Unmatched junction bases numbered 8, after V lost 2 bases and J lost 6 bases. This CDR3 contains 15 residues. The CDR3 bases are TGTGCCAGCAGCTTATACAGGACAGGGGCTTCCGAGCAGTACTTC. It is translated as CASSLYRTGASEQYF.